Following are 3 T cell receptor beta chains from one sample sequenced in a study of control samples from healthy donors and cancer patients. TCRdb keeps only in-frame clones here, not all; method: immunoSEQ multiplex PCR. The repertoire consists of 95,000 to 100,000 clones, with about 89% occurring once and the leading ten covering under 10%. Input material: blood. All receptors come from a man aged 25 to 40 in good health.

This clone was counted between two and nine times. This chain uses TRBV28 with TRBJ2-7; 9 bases are a match to TRBD1. Trimming at V came to 6 bases and at J to 0 bases, leaving 6 bases not matched to a gene. The germline CDR1 and CDR2 sequences are MDHEN and SYDVKM. This CDR3 has 15 residues. The CDR3 bases are TGTGCCAGCAGGGGGACAGGGAAGAACTCCTACGAGCAGTACTTC. Its translation: CASRGTGKNSYEQYF.

As DNA, the CDR3 is TGTGCCAGCAGCCTGACAAATCACCAGGGGGAGAGGACTGAAGCTTTCTTT. Translated: CASSLTNHQGERTEAFF. This chain links TRBV5-5 with TRBJ1-1; TRBD1 agrees at 7 bases. V lost 4 bases, J lost 5 bases, and 17 bases stayed unmatched. This CDR3 region has 17 residues. Looked up from germline, CDR1 is SGHKS and CDR2 is YYEKEE (reference sequence).

This clone was seen only once. The V gene is TRBV20-1, the J gene TRBJ1-3; the D is unclear. CDR3 length: 11 residues. Germline CDR1 is DFQATT and CDR2 is SNEGSKA (reference sequence). The V end lost 6 bases, the J end lost 3 bases, and 6 bases lay between the germline ends. DNA of the CDR3: TGCAGTGCCCGATTTGGAAACACCATATATTTT. Translating it yields CSARFGNTIYF.